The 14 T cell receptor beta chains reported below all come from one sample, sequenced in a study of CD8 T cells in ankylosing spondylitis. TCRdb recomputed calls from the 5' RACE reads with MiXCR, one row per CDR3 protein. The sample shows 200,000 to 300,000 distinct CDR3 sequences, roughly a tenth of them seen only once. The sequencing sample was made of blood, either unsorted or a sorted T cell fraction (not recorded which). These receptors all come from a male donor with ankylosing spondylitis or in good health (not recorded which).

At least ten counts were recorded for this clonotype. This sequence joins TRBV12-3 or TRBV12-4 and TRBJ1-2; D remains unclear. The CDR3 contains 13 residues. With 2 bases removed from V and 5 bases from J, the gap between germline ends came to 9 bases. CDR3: CASSLRPDYGYTF. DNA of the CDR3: TGTGCCAGCAGTTTAAGGCCCGATTATGGCTACACCTTC.

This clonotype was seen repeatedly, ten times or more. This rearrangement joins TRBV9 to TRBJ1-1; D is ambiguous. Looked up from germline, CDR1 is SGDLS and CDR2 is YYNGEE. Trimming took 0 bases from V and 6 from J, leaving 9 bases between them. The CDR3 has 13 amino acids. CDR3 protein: CASSVGGSAEAFF. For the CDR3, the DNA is TGTGCCAGCAGCGTAGGAGGGAGCGCTGAAGCTTTCTTT. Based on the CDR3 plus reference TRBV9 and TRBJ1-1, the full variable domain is DSGVTQTPKHLITATGQRVTLRCSPRSGDLSVYWYQQSLDQGLQFLIQYYNGEERAKGNILERFSAQQFPDLHSELNLSSLELGDSALYFCASSVGGSAEAFFGQGTRLTVV.

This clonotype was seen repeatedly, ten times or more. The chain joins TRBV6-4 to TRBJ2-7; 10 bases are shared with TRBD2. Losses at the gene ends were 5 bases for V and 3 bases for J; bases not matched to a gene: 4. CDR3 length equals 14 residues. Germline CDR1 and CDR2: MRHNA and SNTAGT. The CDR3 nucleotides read TGTGCCAGCAGTAGGCCTAGCGGGAGCTACGAGCAGTACTTC. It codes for CASSRPSGSYEQYF.

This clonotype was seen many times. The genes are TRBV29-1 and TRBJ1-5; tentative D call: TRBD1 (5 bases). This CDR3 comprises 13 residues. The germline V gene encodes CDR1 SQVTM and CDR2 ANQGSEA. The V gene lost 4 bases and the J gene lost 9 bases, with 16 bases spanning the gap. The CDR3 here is CSVAKGLGGPQHF. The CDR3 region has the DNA TGCAGCGTTGCCAAGGGGCTGGGTGGGCCCCAGCATTTT.

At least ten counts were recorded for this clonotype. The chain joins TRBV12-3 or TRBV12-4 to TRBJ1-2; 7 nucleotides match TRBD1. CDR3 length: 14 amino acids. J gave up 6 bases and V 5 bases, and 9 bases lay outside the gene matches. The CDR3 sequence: CASSNPTGWHGYTF. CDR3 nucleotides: TGTGCCAGCAGTAACCCGACAGGGTGGCATGGCTACACCTTC.

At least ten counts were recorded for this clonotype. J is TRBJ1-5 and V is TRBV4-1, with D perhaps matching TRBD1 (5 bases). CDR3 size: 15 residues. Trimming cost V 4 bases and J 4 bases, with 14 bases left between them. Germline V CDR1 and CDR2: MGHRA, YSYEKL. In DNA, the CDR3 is TGCGCCAGCAGCCCCTACCAAGCAGGGAATCAGCCCCAGCATTTT. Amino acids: CASSPYQAGNQPQHF.

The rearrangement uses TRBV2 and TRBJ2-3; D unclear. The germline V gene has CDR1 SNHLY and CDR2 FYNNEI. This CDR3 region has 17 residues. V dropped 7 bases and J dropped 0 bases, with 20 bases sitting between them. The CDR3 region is CASNTPDERSSTDTQYF. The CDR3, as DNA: TGTGCCAGCAATACCCCCGACGAACGGTCTAGCACAGATACGCAGTATTTT. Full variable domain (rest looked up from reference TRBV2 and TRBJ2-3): EPEVTQTPSHQVTQMGQEVILRCVPISNHLYFYWYRQILGQKVEFLVSFYNNEISEKSEIFDDQFSVERPDGSNFTLKIRSTKLEDSAMYFCASNTPDERSSTDTQYFGPGTRLTVL.

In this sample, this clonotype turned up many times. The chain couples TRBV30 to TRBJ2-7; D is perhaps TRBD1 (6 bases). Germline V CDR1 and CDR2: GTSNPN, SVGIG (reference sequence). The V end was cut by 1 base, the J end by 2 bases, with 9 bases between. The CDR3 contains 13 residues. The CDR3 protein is CAWSGGTPYEQYF. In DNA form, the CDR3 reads TGTGCCTGGAGTGGAGGGACACCCTACGAGCAGTACTTC.

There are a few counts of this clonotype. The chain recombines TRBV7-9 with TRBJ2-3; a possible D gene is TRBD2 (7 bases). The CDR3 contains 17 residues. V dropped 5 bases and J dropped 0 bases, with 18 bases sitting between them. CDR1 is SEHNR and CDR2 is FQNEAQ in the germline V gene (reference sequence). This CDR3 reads CASSPKEGGASTDTQYF. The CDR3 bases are TGTGCCAGCAGCCCTAAAGAGGGGGGGGCTAGCACAGATACGCAGTATTTT.

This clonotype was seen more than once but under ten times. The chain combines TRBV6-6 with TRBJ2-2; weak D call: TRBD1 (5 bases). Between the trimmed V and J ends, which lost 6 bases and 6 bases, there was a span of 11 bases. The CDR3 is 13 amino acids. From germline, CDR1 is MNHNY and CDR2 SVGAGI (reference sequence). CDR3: CASSIRGPGELFF. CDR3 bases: TGTGCCAGCAGCATTAGGGGTCCCGGGGAGCTGTTTTTT.

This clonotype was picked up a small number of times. CDR3 DNA sequence: TGTGCCAGCAGCCACCCAGGTGGAGCGGGGGGCCGGAGTGAGCAGTTCTTC. It translates to CASSHPGGAGGRSEQFF. The V and J genes are TRBV3-1 and TRBJ2-1; 9 bases align to TRBD2. This CDR3 comprises 17 residues. The ends lost 3 bases at V and 9 bases at J; junction bases unmatched: 15. The germline V gene has CDR1 LGHDT and CDR2 YNNKEL (reference sequence).

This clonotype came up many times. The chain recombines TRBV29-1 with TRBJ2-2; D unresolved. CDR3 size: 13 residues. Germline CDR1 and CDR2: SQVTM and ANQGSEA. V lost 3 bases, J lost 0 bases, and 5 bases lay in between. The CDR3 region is CSVDGSNTGELFF. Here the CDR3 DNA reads TGCAGCGTTGATGGGTCGAACACCGGGGAGCTGTTTTTT.

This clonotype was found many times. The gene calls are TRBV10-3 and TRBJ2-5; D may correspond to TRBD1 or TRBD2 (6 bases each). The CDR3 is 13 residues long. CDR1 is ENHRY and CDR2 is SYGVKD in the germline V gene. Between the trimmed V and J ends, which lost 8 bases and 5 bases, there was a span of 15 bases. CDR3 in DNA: TGTGCCATCGGGGGGCAAGCGGCGGAGACCCAGTACTTC. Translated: CAIGGQAAETQYF.

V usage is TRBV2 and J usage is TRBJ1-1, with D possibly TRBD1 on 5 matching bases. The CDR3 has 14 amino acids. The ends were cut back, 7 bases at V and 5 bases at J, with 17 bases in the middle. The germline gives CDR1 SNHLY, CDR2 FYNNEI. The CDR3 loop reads CASMTDMANTEAFF. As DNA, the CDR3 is TGTGCCAGCATGACGGACATGGCGAATACTGAAGCTTTCTTT. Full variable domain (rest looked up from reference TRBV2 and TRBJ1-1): EPEVTQTPSHQVTQMGQEVILRCVPISNHLYFYWYRQILGQKVEFLVSFYNNEISEKSEIFDDQFSVERPDGSNFTLKIRSTKLEDSAMYFCASMTDMANTEAFFGQGTRLTVV.